This TCR beta chain is drawn from a study of T cells in women clearing cervical HPV infection. Study-level background: Controls' single incident HPV16 infection cleared within 12 months without precancer. Controls gave blood once infection was undetectable; cases at lesion identification.

Worth noting for this clone: The read halts 3 residues ahead of the CDR3 end, with the missing end drawn from the germline J gene.

The repertoire was sequenced with immunoSEQ multiplex PCR; TCRdb's copy has only in-frame clones and lacks some. The table lists fewer than 35,000 clones. HPV was found by MY09/MY11 PCR and dot-blot genotyping. V was cut by 5 bases and J by 5 bases, with 15 bases left in between. Germline loops: CDR1 LNHDA, CDR2 SQIVND (reference sequence). CDR3 length: 14 residues. The sequencing input was blood buffy coat. The source is a woman aged 18-70 years with a cervical HPV16 infection that either progressed to CIN3+ or cleared (not recorded which). This chain links TRBV19 with TRBJ2-5; tentatively, D is TRBD2 (6 bases). CDR3 DNA (partial): TGTGCCAGTAGTGGGGGGTGGGTGGGGGAGACC. This codes for CASSGGWVGET. The CDR3 in its entirety is CASSGGWVGETQYF.